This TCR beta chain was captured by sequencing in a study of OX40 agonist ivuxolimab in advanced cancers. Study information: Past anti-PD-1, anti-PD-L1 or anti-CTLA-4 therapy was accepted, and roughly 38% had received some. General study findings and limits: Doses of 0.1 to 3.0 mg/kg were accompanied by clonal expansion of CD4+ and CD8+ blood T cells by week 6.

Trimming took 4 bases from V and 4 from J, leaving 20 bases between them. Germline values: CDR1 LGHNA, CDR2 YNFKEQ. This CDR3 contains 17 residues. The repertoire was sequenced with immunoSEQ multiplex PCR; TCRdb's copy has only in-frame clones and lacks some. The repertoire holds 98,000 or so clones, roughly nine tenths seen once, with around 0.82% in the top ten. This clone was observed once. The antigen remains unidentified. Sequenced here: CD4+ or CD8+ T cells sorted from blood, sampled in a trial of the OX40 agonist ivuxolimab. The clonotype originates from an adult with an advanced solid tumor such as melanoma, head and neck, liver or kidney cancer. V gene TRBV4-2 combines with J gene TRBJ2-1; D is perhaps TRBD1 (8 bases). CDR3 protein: CASSPRGRAGTYNEQFF. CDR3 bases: TGTGCCAGCAGCCCCAGGGGGCGAGCGGGAACATACAATGAGCAGTTCTTC.